The rows below give T cell receptor beta chains drawn from one sample of a study of vaccination and CD4 T cells after COVID-19. TCRdb used MiXCR to reprocess the PCR reads, holding one entry per CDR3 protein. Of under 30,000 distinct CDR3 sequences listed, around 67% are singletons. These receptors' targets are unknown. The sequences come from CD4+ T cells from blood, cultured in vitro, collected after SARS-CoV-2 vaccination. These receptor sequences come from a human donor who received a COVID-19 vaccine. CDR3s include the opening cysteine and the closing phenylalanine or tryptophan. The D gene is left open where the match is weak. Expanded clones are given a class, and other clones once, few, many or no size at all.

NA	TRBV7-6	NA	TRBJ2-5	TGTGCCAGCAGCTCCCTGGACTACGGGACCCAGTACTTC	CASSSLDYGTQYF
NA	TRBV7-2	NA	TRBJ2-4	TGTGCCAGCAGCTTATCGGGGAGGAACATTCAGTACTTC	CASSLSGRNIQYF
NA	TRBV7-9	TRBD2	TRBJ2-3	TGTGCCAGCAGCTTAACTGCGGGGGGCCGAACAGATACGCAGTATTTT	CASSLTAGGRTDTQYF
NA	TRBV29-1	NA	TRBJ1-2	TGCAGCGTTGAATCAGGGATTATGGCTGGCTACACCTTC	CSVESGIMAGYTF
few	TRBV12-3/TRBV12-4	NA	TRBJ1-2	TGTGCCAGCAGTTTAATCCCCACAGGGACGGGAAACTATGGCTACACCTTC	CASSLIPTGTGNYGYTF
NA	TRBV4-2	TRBD2	TRBJ2-5	TGTGCCAGCTCCCCGACTAGCGGGGTCCAAGAGACCCAGTACTTC	CASSPTSGVQETQYF
NA	TRBV20-1	TRBD2	TRBJ2-5	TGCAGTGCTAGAGATGGGGGCCTAGCGGGGGGCGAGGAGACCCAGTACTTC	CSARDGGLAGGEETQYF
NA	TRBV28	TRBD1	TRBJ1-6	TGTGCCAGCAGGAGGGGACAGGGGATGGAGAATTCACCCCTCCACTTT	CASRRGQGMENSPLHF
NA	TRBV30	NA	TRBJ2-7	TGTGCCTGGAGTGTAAAGGCGGGGGCCCCCTACGAGCAGTACTTC	CAWSVKAGAPYEQYF
NA	TRBV12-3/TRBV12-4	NA	TRBJ2-5	TGTGCCAGCCGGCTGGGGGGCCTGTCCCAAGAGACCCAGTACTTC	CASRLGGLSQETQYF
NA	TRBV29-1	NA	TRBJ2-1	TGCAGCGTATCGGAGGGGGCGCGGGACAATGAGCAGTTCTTC	CSVSEGARDNEQFF
once	TRBV6-2/TRBV6-3	NA	TRBJ2-3	TGTGCCAGCTGCCGAGGGGTGGGCACAGATACGCAGTATTTT	CASCRGVGTDTQYF
once	TRBV29-1	TRBD1	TRBJ1-2	TGCAGCGCACAGGGGGCCTGGGGCTACACCTTC	CSAQGAWGYTF
few	TRBV6-1	TRBD1	TRBJ2-7	TGTGCCAGCAGTACGGACAGGGGGCGGTACGAGCAGTACTTC	CASSTDRGRYEQYF
once	TRBV10-3	NA	TRBJ2-5	TGTGCCATCAGTGAGTTCGCCCCGACAGGTCCGGAGACCCAGTACTTC	CAISEFAPTGPETQYF
few	TRBV6-1	TRBD2	TRBJ2-7	TGTGCCAGCAGTGAAGCTCCTATCGGGACTAGCCCCAGGAGCGAGCAGTACTTC	CASSEAPIGTSPRSEQYF
few	TRBV6-1	TRBD2	TRBJ2-5	TGTGCCAGCAGTGAAGAACTAAGCGGGGGAGCCCAAGAGACCCAGTACTTC	CASSEELSGGAQETQYF
NA	TRBV19	NA	TRBJ2-7	TGTGCCAGTAGTAATAGGGGAACTGGACTTCGGTACTTC	CASSNRGTGLRYF
NA	TRBV7-6	NA	TRBJ2-5	TGTGCCAGCAGCTTACCTCAAGAGACCCAGTACTTC	CASSLPQETQYF
NA	TRBV20-1	TRBD1	TRBJ1-2	TGCAGCCTTTCAGACAGGGACACTGAGGGTGGCTACACCTTC	CSLSDRDTEGGYTF
NA	TRBV7-9	NA	TRBJ1-3	TGTGCCAGCAGCTTAGGAGGACTCCGGGACTCTGGAAACACCATATATTTT	CASSLGGLRDSGNTIYF
NA	TRBV6-1	NA	TRBJ2-7	TGTGCCAGCAGCAATCCCCCCTACAGAGAGCAGTACTTC	CASSNPPYREQYF
NA	TRBV11-3	TRBD1	TRBJ1-1	TGTGCCAGCAGCTTCAGGGGGAGGACTGAAGCTTTCTTT	CASSFRGRTEAFF
NA	TRBV20-1	NA	TRBJ2-2	TGCAGTGCGCCCGACATCGCCGGGGAGCTGTTTTTT	CSAPDIAGELFF
NA	TRBV20-1	TRBD2	TRBJ2-3	TGCAGTGCTATTGAGGCTAGCGGGGGGCGCACAGATACGCAGTATTTT	CSAIEASGGRTDTQYF
NA	TRBV6-2/TRBV6-3	TRBD1	TRBJ1-5	TGTGCCAGCAGTTTTCTTCCGGGACAGGGATCTCAGCCCCAGCATTTT	CASSFLPGQGSQPQHF
NA	TRBV2	TRBD2	TRBJ2-7	TGTGCCAGCAGTCTAAGCGGGGGGCCCTCCTACGAGCAGTACTTC	CASSLSGGPSYEQYF
NA	TRBV30	NA	TRBJ1-3	TGTGCCTGGAGTTCGGGTGGAAACACCATATATTTT	CAWSSGGNTIYF
few	TRBV7-7	TRBD2	TRBJ2-3	TGTGCCAGTAGCGGGACGGTTACAGATACGCAGTATTTT	CASSGTVTDTQYF
NA	TRBV6-1	TRBD1	TRBJ1-2	TGTGCCAGCAGCAGGACAGGGGGCGGCTACACCTTC	CASSRTGGGYTF
NA	TRBV7-6	TRBD1	TRBJ2-5	TGTGCCAGCAGCTTAGGGACAGGGGCCGTAAAGGAGACCCAGTACTTC	CASSLGTGAVKETQYF
NA	TRBV4-2	TRBD1	TRBJ1-2	TGTGCCAGCAGCCACCTTGGGACAGGGGAATCATATGGCTACACCTTC	CASSHLGTGESYGYTF
once	TRBV5-5	NA	TRBJ1-2	TGTGCCAGCAGCTTTAGGGGCAACTATGGCTACACCTTC	CASSFRGNYGYTF
few	TRBV20-1	NA	TRBJ1-1	TGCAGTGCTAGAGGGGCGAGGGGGATCGGGAACACTGAAGCTTTCTTT	CSARGARGIGNTEAFF
NA	TRBV2	NA	TRBJ1-1	TGTGCCAGCAGGTCCGAGGGTTACACTGAAGCTTTCTTT	CASRSEGYTEAFF
NA	TRBV20-1	TRBD2	TRBJ2-3	TGCAGTGCTTTAATAGCGGGGGGGCCTAGAGATACGCAGTATTTT	CSALIAGGPRDTQYF
few	TRBV20-1	TRBD1	TRBJ1-6	TGCAGTGCTCCAGACCCCGGACAGGGGGTAGGCTCACCCCTCCACTTT	CSAPDPGQGVGSPLHF
NA	TRBV7-9	TRBD1	TRBJ2-6	TGTGCCAGCAGCTTTGGGCTCAGGGGGCCTGGGGCCAACGTCCTGACTTTC	CASSFGLRGPGANVLTF
NA	TRBV2	NA	TRBJ1-1	TGTGCCAGCACCAAAAGGGTCTATTATAGGGAATTGAACACTGAAGCTTTCTTT	CASTKRVYYRELNTEAFF
NA	TRBV15	TRBD2	TRBJ2-5	TGTGCCACCAGCAGAGACCGACTAGCGGAGACCCAGTACTTC	CATSRDRLAETQYF
NA	TRBV20-1	TRBD2	TRBJ2-2	TGCAGTGCTAGAGATGGGACTAGCGGGGGAATCAACACCGGGGAGCTGTTTTTT	CSARDGTSGGINTGELFF
NA	TRBV30	NA	TRBJ2-5	TGTGCCTGGAGCCCACAGGGAGCCGAGACCCAGTACTTC	CAWSPQGAETQYF
NA	TRBV2	TRBD2	TRBJ2-5	TGTGCCATTGGGACTCGGGGGGTGGAGACCCAGTACTTC	CAIGTRGVETQYF
NA	TRBV6-1	NA	TRBJ2-7	TGTGCCAGCAGTGTCAACAGGGTCGAGCAGTACTTC	CASSVNRVEQYF
few	TRBV5-3	NA	TRBJ1-2	TGTGCCAGCAGCCAACGGAGGGGGTTGGACTATGGCTACACCTTC	CASSQRRGLDYGYTF
NA	TRBV7-9	NA	TRBJ1-1	TGTGCCAGCAGCTTTAAGGGGTACACTGAAGCTTTCTTT	CASSFKGYTEAFF
NA	TRBV24-1	TRBD1	TRBJ2-5	TGTGCCACCAGTGACTCCGGGACAGGGGGCTTAAAGACCCAGTACTTC	CATSDSGTGGLKTQYF
few	TRBV20-1	TRBD1	TRBJ1-2	TGCAGTGCGACGGTGCCTGAAGGGACAGGGGGCGCAGACTATGGCTACACCTTC	CSATVPEGTGGADYGYTF
few	TRBV27	NA	TRBJ2-7	TGTGCCAGCAGTTTGAGTCCGGGGGGCCCCTACGAGCAGTACTTC	CASSLSPGGPYEQYF
NA	TRBV20-1	NA	TRBJ2-7	TGCGGTGCTAGAGTGACAGGCATGTCCTACGAGCAGTACTTC	CGARVTGMSYEQYF
NA	TRBV27	NA	TRBJ2-3	TGTGCCAGCAGTTTGGGGGGGGCTACGCAGTATTTT	CASSLGGATQYF
NA	TRBV7-7	NA	TRBJ2-5	TGTGCCAGCAGTTCCAAGACAGGCCTGGGGGAGACCCAGTACTTC	CASSSKTGLGETQYF
NA	TRBV6-5	NA	TRBJ1-2	TGTGCCAGCAGTTACTTGGCCGCCGGCGACTATGGCTACACCTTC	CASSYLAAGDYGYTF
NA	TRBV7-2	NA	TRBJ1-5	TGTGCCAGCAGCCTAAAGGCAGGGCAATATAGCAATCAGCCCCAGCATTTT	CASSLKAGQYSNQPQHF
NA	TRBV7-6	NA	TRBJ1-6	TGTGCCAGCAGCTTACGGGACGCTTCACCCCTCCACTTT	CASSLRDASPLHF
NA	TRBV25-1	NA	TRBJ2-3	TGTGCCAGCAGTGTAACTCGTCCAACTAGCACAGATACGCAGTATTTT	CASSVTRPTSTDTQYF
NA	TRBV19	NA	TRBJ1-3	TGTGCCAGTATTCGCGGTCGGGGCTCTGGAAACACCATATATTTT	CASIRGRGSGNTIYF
NA	TRBV7-8	TRBD1	TRBJ2-7	TGTGCCAGCAGGGGGACAGTCAATACCTACGAGCAGTACTTC	CASRGTVNTYEQYF
NA	TRBV10-3	TRBD2	TRBJ2-5	TGTGCCATCAGTGAGTCGACTAGCGGGGGGAAGGAGACCCAGTACTTC	CAISESTSGGKETQYF
NA	TRBV19	NA	TRBJ1-6	TGTGCCAGTAGTATAGAGGACAGAAATAATTCACCCCTCCACTTT	CASSIEDRNNSPLHF